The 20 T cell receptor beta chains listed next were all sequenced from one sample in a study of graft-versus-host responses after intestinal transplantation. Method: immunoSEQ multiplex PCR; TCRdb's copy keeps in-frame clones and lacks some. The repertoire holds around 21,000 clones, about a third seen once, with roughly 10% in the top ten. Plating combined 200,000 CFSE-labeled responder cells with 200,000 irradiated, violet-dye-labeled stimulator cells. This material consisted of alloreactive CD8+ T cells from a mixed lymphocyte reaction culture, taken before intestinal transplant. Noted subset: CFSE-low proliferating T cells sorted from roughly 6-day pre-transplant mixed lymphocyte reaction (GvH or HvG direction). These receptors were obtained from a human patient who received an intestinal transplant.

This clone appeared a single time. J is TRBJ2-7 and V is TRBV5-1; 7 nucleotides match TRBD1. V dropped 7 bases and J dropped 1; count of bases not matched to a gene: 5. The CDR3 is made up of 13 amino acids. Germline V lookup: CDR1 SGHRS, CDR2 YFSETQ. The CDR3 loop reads CASRTGKSYEQYF. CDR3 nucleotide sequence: TGCGCCAGCCGGACAGGAAAGTCCTACGAGCAGTACTTC.

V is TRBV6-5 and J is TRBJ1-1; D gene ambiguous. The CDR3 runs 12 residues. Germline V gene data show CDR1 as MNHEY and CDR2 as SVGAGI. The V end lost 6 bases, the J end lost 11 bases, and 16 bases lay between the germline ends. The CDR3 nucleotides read TGTGCCAGCAGACCCCCGGGAAGGCGGGCTTTCTTT. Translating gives CASRPPGRRAFF.

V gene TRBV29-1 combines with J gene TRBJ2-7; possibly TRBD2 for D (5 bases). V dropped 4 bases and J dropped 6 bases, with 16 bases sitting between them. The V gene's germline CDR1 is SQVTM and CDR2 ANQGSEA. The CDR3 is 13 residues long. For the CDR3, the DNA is TGCAGCGTTGTTCACAGCGGACGGGTCGAGCAGTACTTC. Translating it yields CSVVHSGRVEQYF.

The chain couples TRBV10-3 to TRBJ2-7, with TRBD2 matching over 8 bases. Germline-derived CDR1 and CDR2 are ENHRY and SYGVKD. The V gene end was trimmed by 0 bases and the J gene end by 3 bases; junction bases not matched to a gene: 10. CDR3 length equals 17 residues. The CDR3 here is CAISESIALAGGYEQYF. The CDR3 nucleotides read TGTGCCATCAGTGAGTCGATTGCGCTAGCGGGCGGCTACGAGCAGTACTTC.

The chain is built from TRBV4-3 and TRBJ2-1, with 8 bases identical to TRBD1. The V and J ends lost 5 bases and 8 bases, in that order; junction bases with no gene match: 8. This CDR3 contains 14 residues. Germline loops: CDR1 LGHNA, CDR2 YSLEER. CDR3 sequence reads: CASSDRGGVDEQFF. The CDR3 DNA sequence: TGCGCCAGCAGCGACAGGGGCGGTGTTGATGAGCAGTTCTTC.

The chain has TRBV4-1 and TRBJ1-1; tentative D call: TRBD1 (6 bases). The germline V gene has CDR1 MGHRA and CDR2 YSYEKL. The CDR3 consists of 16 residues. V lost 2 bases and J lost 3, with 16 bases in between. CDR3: CASSQRPIQGDTEAFF. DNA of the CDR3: TGCGCCAGCAGCCAACGGCCGATACAGGGAGACACTGAAGCTTTCTTT.

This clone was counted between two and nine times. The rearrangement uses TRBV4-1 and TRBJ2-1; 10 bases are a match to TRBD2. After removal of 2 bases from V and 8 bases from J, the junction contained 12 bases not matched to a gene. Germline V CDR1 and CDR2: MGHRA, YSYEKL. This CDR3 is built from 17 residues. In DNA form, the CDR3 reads TGCGCCAGCAGCCAACAGACCGGGACTAGCGTGCTCCATGAGCAGTTCTTC. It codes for CASSQQTGTSVLHEQFF.

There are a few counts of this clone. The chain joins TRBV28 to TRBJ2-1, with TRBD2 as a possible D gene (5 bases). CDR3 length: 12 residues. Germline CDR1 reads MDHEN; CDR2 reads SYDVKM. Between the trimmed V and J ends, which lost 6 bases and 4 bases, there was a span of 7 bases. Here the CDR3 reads CASRPGYNEQFF. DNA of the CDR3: TGTGCCAGCAGGCCGGGGTACAATGAGCAGTTCTTC.

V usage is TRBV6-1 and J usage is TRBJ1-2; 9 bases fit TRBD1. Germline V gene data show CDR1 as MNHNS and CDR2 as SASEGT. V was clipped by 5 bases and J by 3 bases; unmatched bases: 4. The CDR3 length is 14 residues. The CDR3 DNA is TGTGCCAGCAGTTCGGGACAGGGTTACTATGGCTACACCTTC. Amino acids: CASSSGQGYYGYTF.

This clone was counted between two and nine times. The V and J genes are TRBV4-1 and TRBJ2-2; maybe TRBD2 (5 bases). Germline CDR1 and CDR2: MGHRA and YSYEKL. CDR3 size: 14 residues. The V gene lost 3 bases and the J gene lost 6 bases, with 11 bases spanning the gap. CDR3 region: CASSQGEGSGELFF. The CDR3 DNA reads TGCGCCAGCAGCCAGGGTGAGGGCTCCGGGGAGCTGTTTTTT.

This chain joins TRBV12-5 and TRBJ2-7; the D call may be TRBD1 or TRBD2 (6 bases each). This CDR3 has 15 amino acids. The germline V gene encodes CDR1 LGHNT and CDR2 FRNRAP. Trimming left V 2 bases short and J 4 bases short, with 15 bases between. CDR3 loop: CASGLYGGQTYEQYF. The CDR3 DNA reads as TGTGCTAGTGGTTTGTACGGGGGACAAACGTACGAGCAGTACTTC.

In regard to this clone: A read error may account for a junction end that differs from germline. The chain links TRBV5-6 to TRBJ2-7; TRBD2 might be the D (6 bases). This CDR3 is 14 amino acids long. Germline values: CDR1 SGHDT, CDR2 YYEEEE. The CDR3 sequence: CASSLVAGSYEQYF. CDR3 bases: TGTGCCAGCAGTTTGGTGGCGGGATCCTACGAGCAGTACTTC.

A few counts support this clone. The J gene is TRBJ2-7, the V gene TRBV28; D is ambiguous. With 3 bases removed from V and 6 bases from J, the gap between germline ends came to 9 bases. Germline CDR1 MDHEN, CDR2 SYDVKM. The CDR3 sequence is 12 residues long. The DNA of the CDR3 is TGTGCCAGCAGTTTTCCAGTTCGCGAGCAGTACTTC. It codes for CASSFPVREQYF. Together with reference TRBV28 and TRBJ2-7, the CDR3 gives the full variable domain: DVKVTQSSRYLVKRTGEKVFLECVQDMDHENMFWYRQDPGLGLRLIYFSYDVKMKEKGDIPEGYSVSREKKERFSLILESASTNQTSMYLCASSFPVREQYFGPGTRLTVT.

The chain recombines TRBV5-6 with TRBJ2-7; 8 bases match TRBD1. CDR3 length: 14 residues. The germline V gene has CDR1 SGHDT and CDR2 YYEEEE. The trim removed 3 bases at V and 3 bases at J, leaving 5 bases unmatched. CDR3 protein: CASSSGTGRYEQYF. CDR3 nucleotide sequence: TGTGCCAGCAGCTCAGGGACAGGACGCTACGAGCAGTACTTC.

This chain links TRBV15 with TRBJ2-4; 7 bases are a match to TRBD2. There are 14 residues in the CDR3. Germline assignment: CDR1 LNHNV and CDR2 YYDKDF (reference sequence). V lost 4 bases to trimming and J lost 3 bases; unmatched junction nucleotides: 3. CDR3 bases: TGTGCCACCAGCAACCTAGCGGTCAAAAACATTCAGTACTTC. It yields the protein CATSNLAVKNIQYF.

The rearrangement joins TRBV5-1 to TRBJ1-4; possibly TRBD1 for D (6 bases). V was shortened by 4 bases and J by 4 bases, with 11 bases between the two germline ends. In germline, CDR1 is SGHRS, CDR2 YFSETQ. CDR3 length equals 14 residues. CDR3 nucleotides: TGCGCCAGCAGCCTGGACAGTTTTAATGAAAAACTGTTTTTT. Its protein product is CASSLDSFNEKLFF.

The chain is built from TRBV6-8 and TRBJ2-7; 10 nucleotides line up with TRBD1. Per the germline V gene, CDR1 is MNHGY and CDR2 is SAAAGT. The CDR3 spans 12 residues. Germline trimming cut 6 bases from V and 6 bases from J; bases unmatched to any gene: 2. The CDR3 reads CASSGTGVEQYF. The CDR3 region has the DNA TGTGCCAGCAGCGGGACAGGGGTCGAGCAGTACTTC.

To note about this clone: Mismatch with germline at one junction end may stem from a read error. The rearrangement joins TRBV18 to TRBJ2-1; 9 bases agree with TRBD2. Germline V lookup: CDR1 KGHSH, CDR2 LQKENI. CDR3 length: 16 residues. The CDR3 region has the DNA TGTGCCAGCTTACCAATAGCGGGAGTTATCGGTTTTGAGCAGTTCTTC. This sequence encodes CASLPIAGVIGFEQFF.

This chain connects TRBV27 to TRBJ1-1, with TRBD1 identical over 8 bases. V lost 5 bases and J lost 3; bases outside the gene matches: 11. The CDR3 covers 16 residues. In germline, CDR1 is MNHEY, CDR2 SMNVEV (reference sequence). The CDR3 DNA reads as TGTGCCAGCAGTCCGCGGACAGGGTCATGGGACACTGAAGCTTTCTTT. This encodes CASSPRTGSWDTEAFF.

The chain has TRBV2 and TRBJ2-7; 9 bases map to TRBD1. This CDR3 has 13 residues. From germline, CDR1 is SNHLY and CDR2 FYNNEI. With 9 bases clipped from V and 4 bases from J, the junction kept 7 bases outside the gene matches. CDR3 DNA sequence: TGTGCCAGTACTGGACAGGGGACTTACGAGCAGTACTTC. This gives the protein CASTGQGTYEQYF.